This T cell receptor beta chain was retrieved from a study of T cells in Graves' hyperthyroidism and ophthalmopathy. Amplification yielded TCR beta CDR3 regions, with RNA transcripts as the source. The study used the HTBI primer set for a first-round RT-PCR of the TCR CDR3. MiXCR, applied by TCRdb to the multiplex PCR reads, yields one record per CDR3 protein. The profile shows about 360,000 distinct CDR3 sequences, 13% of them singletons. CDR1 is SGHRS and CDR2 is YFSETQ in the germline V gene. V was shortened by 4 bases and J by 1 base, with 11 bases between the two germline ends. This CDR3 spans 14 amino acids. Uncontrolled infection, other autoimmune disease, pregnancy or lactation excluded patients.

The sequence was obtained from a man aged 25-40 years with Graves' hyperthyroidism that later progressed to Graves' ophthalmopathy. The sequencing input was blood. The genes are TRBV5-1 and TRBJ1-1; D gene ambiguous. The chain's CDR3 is CASSQKKGNTEAFF. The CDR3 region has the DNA TGCGCCAGCAGCCAAAAAAAAGGGAACACTGAAGCTTTCTTT.